The clone carrying this T cell receptor (beta chain) was found once. In the study's own analysis: Estimation of nucleated cell counts was performed using reference gene primer amplification. The repertoire was sequenced with immunoSEQ multiplex PCR; TCRdb's copy has only in-frame clones and lacks some. V and J calls and clone size follow that table, whereas D and trimming were derived from the DNA. Counted here are under 80,000 clones, 75% to 90% occurring once; the ten biggest clones make up roughly 6.3%. This sample stems from a study of blood T cell repertoires in COVID-19. As for the study in general: The samples span acute and convalescent COVID-19 from the United States, Italy and Spain. Sample material is recorded as cDNA or gDNA derived from T cells, B-cell-depleted T cells, or PBMCs.

The CDR3 is made up of 15 amino acids. The V segment lost 2 bases and the J segment 7 bases; nucleotides outside the gene matches: 4. CDR1 is SGHRS and CDR2 is YFSETQ in the germline V gene. The genes are TRBV5-1 and TRBJ1-6; 9 bases align to TRBD1. The sequence was obtained from a woman over 75 with active COVID-19. The sample taken for sequencing was peripheral blood. In DNA form, the CDR3 reads TGCGCCAGCAGCTTCACAGGGGGCGGCAATTCACCCCTCCACTTT. It translates to CASSFTGGGNSPLHF.